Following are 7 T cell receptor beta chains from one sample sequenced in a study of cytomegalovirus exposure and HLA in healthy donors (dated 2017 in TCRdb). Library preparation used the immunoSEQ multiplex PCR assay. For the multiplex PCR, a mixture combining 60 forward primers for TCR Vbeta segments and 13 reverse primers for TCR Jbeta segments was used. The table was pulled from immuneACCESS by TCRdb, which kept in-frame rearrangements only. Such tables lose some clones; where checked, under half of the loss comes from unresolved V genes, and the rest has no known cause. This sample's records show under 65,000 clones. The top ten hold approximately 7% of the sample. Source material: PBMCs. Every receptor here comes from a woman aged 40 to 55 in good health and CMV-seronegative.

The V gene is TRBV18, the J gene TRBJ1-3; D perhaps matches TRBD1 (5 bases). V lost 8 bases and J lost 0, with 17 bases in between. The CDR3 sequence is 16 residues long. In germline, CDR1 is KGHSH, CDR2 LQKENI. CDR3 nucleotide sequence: TGTGCCAGCGCCCGGGGGAACGCCGACTCTGGAAACACCATATATTTT. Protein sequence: CASARGNADSGNTIYF. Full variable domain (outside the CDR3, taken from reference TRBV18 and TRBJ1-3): NAGVMQNPRHLVRRRGQEARLRCSPMKGHSHVYWYRQLPEEGLKFMVYLQKENIIDESGMPKERFSAEFPKEGPSILRIQQVVRGDSAAYFCASARGNADSGNTIYFGEGSWLTVV.

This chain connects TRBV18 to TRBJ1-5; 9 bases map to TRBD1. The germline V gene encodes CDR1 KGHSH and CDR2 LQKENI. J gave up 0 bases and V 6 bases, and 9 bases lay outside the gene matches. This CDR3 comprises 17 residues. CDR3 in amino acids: CASSPGTGFYSNQPQHF. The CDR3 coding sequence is TGTGCCAGCTCGCCCGGGACAGGGTTCTATAGCAATCAGCCCCAGCATTTT.

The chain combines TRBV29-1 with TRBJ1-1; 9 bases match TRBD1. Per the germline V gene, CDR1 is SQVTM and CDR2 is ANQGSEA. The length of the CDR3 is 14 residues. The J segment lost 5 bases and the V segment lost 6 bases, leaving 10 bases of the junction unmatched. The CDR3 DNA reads TGCAGCGTCGAGAGACAGGGGGAGGCAACTGAAGCTTTCTTT. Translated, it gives CSVERQGEATEAFF.

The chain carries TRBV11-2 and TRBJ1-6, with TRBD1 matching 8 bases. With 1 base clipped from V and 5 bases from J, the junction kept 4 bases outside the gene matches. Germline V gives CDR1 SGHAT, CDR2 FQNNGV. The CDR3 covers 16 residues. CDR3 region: CASSLVMTGDNSPLHF. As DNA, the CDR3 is TGTGCCAGCAGCTTAGTGATGACAGGGGATAATTCACCCCTCCACTTT.

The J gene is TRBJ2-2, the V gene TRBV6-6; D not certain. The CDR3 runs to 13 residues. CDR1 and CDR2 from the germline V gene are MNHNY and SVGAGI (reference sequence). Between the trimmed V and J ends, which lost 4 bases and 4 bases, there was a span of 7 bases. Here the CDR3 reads CASSFYSTGELFF. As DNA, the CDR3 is TGTGCCAGCAGTTTTTACAGCACCGGGGAGCTGTTTTTT.

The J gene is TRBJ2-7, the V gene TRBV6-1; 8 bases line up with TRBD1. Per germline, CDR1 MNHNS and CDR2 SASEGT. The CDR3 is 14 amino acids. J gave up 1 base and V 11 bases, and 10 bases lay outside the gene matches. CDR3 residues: CAGRQGPPSYEQYF. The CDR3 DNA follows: TGTGCCGGCCGACAGGGGCCCCCTTCCTACGAGCAGTACTTC.

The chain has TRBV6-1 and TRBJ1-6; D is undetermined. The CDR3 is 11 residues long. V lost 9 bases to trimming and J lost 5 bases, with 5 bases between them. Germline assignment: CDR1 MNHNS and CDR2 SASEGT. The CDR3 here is CARNNNSPLHF. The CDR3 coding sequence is TGTGCCAGAAATAATAATTCACCCCTCCACTTT.